Ten or more counts support the clone carrying this T cell receptor (beta chain). CDR3 length equals 16 residues. Per the germline V gene, CDR1 is SGHTA and CDR2 is FQGNSA. The ends lost 5 bases at V and 5 bases at J; junction bases unmatched: 8. By 5'RACE with 10-nucleotide random UMIs, the cDNA was made. A single run covered 15-18 subjects with over 190 million TCR-beta sequences. TCRdb passed the 5' RACE reads through MiXCR, listing each CDR3 protein once. The data hold fewer than 30,000 distinct CDR3 sequences, with around 15% observed a single time. The data were obtained in a study of neurological immune-mediated disorders. 2 million PBMCs stored at -80 C were the source of the unsorted libraries.

V and J are TRBV7-2 and TRBJ2-3; TRBD2 matches at 12 bases. The receptor was isolated from a woman aged 40 to 55 with HTLV-1-associated myelopathy (HAM/TSP). Sequencing was performed on PBMCs. The CDR3 sequence is CASSRTTSGGLDTQYF. The CDR3 DNA sequence: TGTGCCAGCAGCCGAACGACTAGCGGGGGTTTAGATACGCAGTATTTT.